This T cell receptor (beta chain) comes out of a study of cytomegalovirus exposure and HLA in healthy donors. A multiplex PCR was run with 60 Vbeta primers and 13 Jbeta primers. The method was immunoSEQ multiplex PCR; TCRdb's version includes in-frame clones alone and lacks a portion of them. The repertoire holds around 170,000 clones, approximately 84% seen once, with around 4% in the top ten. Only a few counts were recorded for this clone. Its antigen is undetermined. Findings and limits, study-wide: Some V segments, including TRBV6-2 and TRBV6-3, were excluded as indistinguishable. Judged likely to be a sequencing artifact was a cluster of highly shared sequence variants. A later analysis linked a missense variant in DCLRE1C to the trimming of TCR beta V and J genes.

Germline CDR1 reads MNHEY; CDR2 reads SMNVEV (reference sequence). The length of the CDR3 is 13 residues. The chain employs TRBV27 and TRBJ2-5; D might be TRBD1 (6 bases). The J call may be wrong; the DNA end is better matched by TRBJ2-7. The sequencing input was PBMCs. The source is a man between 50 and 59 years old in good health and CMV-seronegative. The CDR3 region is CASSLRGSHEQYF. For the CDR3, the DNA is TGTGCCAGCAGTTTAAGGGGGTCCCACGAGCAGTACTTC.